Here is one TCR beta chain with its context. This receptor's antigen is unknown. No much larger clone is present one base from it, and per-base qualities are unavailable. Trimming takes 4 bases from V and 3 bases from J, and the germline ends sit 13 bases apart. The CDR3 runs 14 residues from the cysteine to the phenylalanine. Only the CDR3 DNA stays, 42 bases, in frame from base 1. CDR1 and CDR2 (SGHKS, YYEKEE) derive from the germline V gene (reference sequence). The data were taken from a study of T cell responses to AZD1222 COVID-19 vaccine (dated by TCRdb to the early 2020s). With regard to the full study: A total of just over 230 trial participants underwent TCR sequencing, of whom 207 received two doses of AZD1222 and around 25 received two doses of the MenACWY control vaccine. Trial participants were enrolled by age into subgroups of 18-55, 56-69 and 70-plus years, and about 150, 27 and 61 TCR-sequenced participants, respectively, were included in these subgroups.

The CDR3 regions of human TCRbeta chains were subjected to immunosequencing. Turning to the authors' computational methods: TCRs in the repertoires were matched against a reference library of SARS-CoV-2-specific TCRs that had been generated with the MIRA antigen-specificity platform. Breadth was defined as the fraction of unique TCRs that were SARS-CoV-2-associated. Depth was defined as the fraction of total T cells that were SARS-CoV-2-associated. Using the MIRA data, each spike-specific TCR was assigned both to the spike region to which the TCR was reactive and to a CD4 or CD8 class. Log10-transformed breadth and depth values were compared by one-way ANOVA with Sidak's multiple comparisons tests. TCRdb holds this immuneACCESS table with in-frame rearrangements only. Some clones are missing; in checked studies, unresolved V genes explain under half, and the rest has no known cause. V, J and clone size are those of that table, while D and trimming were read from the DNA. This sample is represented by 150,000 to 200,000 clones; roughly 90% of them were singletons. 1% to 1.5% of the sample goes to the ten largest clones.

This specimen's time point label, per the study, means: about 28 days (+/-7) after the second vaccine dose. AZD1222 recipients given second doses at about 4 weeks or at about 12 weeks were pooled, since spike-specific TCR depth and breadth were not found to differ between the two schedules. The vaccinee samples were drawn from two UK trials, COV001 and COV002, one of which was a single-blind randomized controlled phase 2/3 trial testing AZD1222 (ChAdOx1 nCoV-19) in healthy adults. Trial participant PBMC samples were collected at day 0 and day 28 after the second dose for TCRbeta chain sequencing. The full study reports these points: Because no day 14 peak-response samples were available, repertoires were characterized only after the peak T cell response. Only six AZD1222 recipients were SARS-CoV-2 seropositive at baseline, limiting conclusions about previously exposed vaccinees. Participants were mostly white British, with more females than males. The authors suggested clonal diversity may have been underestimated. Nearly half of unique spike-specific TCRs reportedly recognized epitopes outside regions mutated in the B.1.351 and B.1.1.7 variants. After two AZD1222 doses, spike-specific TCR breadth and depth were significantly higher than at day 0 and than in MenACWY recipients. The whole spike protein was spanned by vaccine-associated CD4 TCRs, and dominant responses were seen in regions 160-218 and 743-854. The 56-69-year group was small, and its depth increase did not reach significance, likely because of low power.

The sequence is built from TRBV5-5 and TRBJ1-2; the D gene is perhaps TRBD1, on 6 matching bases. The sequence was collected from an adult who received the AZD1222 COVID-19 vaccine. The material sequenced was peripheral blood, taken 28 days after the second AZD1222 dose. The CDR3 amino acid sequence is: CASSGLGADYGYTF. The nucleotide sequence is given as TGTGCCAGCAGCGGTTTGGGGGCGGACTATGGCTACACCTTC.